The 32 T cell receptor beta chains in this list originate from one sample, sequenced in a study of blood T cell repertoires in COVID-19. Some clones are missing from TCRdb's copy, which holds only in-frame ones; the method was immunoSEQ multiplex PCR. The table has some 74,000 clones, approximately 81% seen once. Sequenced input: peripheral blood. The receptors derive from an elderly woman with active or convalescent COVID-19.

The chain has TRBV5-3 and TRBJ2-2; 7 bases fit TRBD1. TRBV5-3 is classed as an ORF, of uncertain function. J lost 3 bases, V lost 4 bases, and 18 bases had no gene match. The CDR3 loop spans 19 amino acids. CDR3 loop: CARSHFHPKTGQYTGELFF. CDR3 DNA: TGTGCCAGAAGCCACTTTCATCCAAAGACGGGACAGTACACCGGGGAGCTGTTTTTT.

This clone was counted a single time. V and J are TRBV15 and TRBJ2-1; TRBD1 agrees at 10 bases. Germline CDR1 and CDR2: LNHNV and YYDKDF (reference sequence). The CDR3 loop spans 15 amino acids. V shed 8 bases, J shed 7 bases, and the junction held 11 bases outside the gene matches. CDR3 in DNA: TGTGCCACCCGCCGGTGGGACAGGGGTTTAAATGAGCAGTTCTTC. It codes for CATRRWDRGLNEQFF.

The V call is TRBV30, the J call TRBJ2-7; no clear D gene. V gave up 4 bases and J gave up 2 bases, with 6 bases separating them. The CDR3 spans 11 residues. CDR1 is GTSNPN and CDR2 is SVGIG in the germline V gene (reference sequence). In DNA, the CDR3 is TGTGCCTGGAAGAGGACCTACGAGCAGTACTTC. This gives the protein CAWKRTYEQYF.

This chain's CDR3 is CASSTTGGVRQDTQYF. CDR3 nucleotides: TGTGCCAGCAGCACGACAGGGGGCGTTCGACAGGATACGCAGTATTTT. This sequence joins TRBV7-2 and TRBJ2-3; 10 positions agree with TRBD1. The CDR3 loop spans 16 amino acids. Germline assignment: CDR1 SGHTA and CDR2 FQGNSA. Trimming cost V 5 bases and J 6 bases; bases outside gene matches: 11.

CDR3 bases: TGTGCCAGCAGCCCGGCGACAGGGGTCGAGCAGTACTTC. Encoded protein: CASSPATGVEQYF. V is TRBV7-3 and J is TRBJ2-7; 8 positions agree with TRBD1. This CDR3 has 13 amino acids. Unmatched junction bases numbered 6, after V lost 5 bases and J lost 6 bases. Germline values: CDR1 SGHTA, CDR2 FQGTGA.

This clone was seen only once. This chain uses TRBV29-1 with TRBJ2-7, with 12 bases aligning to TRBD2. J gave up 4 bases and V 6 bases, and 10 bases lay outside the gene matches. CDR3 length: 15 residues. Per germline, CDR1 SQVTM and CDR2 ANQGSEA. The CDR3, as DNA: TGCAGCGTCCTGACTAGCGGGAGAAAGAGATACGAGCAGTACTTC. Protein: CSVLTSGRKRYEQYF.

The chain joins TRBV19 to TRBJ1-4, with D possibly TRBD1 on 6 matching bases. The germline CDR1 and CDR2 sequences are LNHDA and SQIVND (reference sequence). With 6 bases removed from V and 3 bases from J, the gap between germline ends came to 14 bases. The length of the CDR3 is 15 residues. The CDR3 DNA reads TGTGCCAGTAGCCCAAGGACAGCTCCTAATGAAAAACTGTTTTTT. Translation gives CASSPRTAPNEKLFF.

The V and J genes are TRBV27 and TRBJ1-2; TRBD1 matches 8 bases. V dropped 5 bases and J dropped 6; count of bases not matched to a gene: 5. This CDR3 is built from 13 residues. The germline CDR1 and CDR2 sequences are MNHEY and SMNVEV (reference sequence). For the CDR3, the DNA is TGTGCCAGCAGTCAGAAGACAGGGGATGGCTACACCTTC. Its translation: CASSQKTGDGYTF.

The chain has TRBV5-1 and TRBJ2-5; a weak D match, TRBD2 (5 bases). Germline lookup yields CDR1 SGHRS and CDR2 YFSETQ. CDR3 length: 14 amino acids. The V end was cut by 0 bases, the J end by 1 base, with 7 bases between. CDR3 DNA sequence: TGCGCCAGCAGCTTGGGCGGGCCCCAAGAGACCCAGTACTTC. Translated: CASSLGGPQETQYF.

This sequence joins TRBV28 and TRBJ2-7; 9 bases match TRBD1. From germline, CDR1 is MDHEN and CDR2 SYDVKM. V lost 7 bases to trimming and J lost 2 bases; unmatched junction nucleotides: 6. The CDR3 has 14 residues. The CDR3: CASTIGQGPYEQYF. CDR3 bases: TGTGCCAGCACCATAGGACAGGGGCCCTACGAGCAGTACTTC.

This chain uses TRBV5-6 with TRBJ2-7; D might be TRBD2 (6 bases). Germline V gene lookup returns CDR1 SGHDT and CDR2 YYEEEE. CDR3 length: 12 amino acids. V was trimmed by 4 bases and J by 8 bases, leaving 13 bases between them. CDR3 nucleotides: TGTGCCAGCAGCGGGGACTCGTACCAGCAGTACTTC. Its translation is CASSGDSYQQYF.

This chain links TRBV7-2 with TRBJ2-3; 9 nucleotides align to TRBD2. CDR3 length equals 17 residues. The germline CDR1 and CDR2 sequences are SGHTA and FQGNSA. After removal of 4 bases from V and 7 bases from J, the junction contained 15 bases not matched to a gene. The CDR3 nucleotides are TGTGCCAGCAGCTACACCCCAGGGCGGGAGGGTACATATACGCAGTATTTT. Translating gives CASSYTPGREGTYTQYF.

The CDR3 DNA reads as TGCGCCAGCAGTAATAACAGGGGATGCTACGAGCAGTACTTC. Amino acid sequence: CASSNNRGCYEQYF. V is TRBV10-1 and J is TRBJ2-7, with TRBD1 matching 7 bases. V lost 5 bases to trimming and J lost 3 bases; unmatched junction nucleotides: 7. The CDR3 has 14 amino acids. CDR1 and CDR2 from the germline V gene are WNHNN and SYGVQD (reference sequence).

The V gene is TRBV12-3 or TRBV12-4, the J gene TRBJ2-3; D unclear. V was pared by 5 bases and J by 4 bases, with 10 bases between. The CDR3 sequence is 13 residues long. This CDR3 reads CASSARLADTQYF. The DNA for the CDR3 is TGTGCCAGCAGTGCGAGACTTGCAGATACGCAGTATTTT.

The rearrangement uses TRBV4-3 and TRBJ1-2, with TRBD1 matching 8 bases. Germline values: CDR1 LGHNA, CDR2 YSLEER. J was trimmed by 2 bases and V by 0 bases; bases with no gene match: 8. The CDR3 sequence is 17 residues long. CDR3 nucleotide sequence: TGCGCCAGCAGCCAAGATGATTTTTGGACAGGGAACTATGGCTACACCTTC. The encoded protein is CASSQDDFWTGNYGYTF.

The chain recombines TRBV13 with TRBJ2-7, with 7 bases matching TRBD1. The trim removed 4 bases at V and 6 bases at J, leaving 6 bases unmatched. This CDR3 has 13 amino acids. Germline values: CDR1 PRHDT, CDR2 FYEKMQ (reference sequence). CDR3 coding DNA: TGTGCCAGCAGCTCTAGAAGACAGGGCGAGCAGTACTTC. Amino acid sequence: CASSSRRQGEQYF.

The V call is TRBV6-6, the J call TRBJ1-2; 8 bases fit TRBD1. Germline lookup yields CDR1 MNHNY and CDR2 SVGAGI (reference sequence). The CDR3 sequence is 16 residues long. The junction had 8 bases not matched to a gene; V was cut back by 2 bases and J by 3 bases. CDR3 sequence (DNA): TGTGCCAGCAGTTACGAAGGACAGGGAGGGTACTATGGCTACACCTTC. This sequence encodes CASSYEGQGGYYGYTF.

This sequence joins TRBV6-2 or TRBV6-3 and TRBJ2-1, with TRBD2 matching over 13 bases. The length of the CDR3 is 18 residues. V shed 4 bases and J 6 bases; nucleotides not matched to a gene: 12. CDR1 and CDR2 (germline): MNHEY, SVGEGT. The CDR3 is CASSSSGGTSGIGNEQFF. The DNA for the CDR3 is TGTGCCAGCAGTTCCTCAGGGGGGACTAGCGGGATAGGCAATGAGCAGTTCTTC.

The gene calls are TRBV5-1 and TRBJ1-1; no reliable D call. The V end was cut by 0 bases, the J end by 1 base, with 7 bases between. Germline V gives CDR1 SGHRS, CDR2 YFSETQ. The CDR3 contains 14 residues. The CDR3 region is CASSLGQANTEAFF. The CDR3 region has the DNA TGCGCCAGCAGCTTGGGTCAGGCGAACACTGAAGCTTTCTTT.

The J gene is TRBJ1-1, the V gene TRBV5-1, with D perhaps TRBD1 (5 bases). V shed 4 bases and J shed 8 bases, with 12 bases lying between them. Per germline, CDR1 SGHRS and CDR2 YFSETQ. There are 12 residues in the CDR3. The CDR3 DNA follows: TGCGCCAGCAGCGCCAGGGAGGGCGAAGCTTTCTTT. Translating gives CASSAREGEAFF. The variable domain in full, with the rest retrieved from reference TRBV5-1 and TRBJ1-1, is KAGVTQTPRYLIKTRGQQVTLSCSPISGHRSVSWYQQTPGQGLQFLFEYFSETQRNKGNFPGRFSGRQFSNSRSEMNVSTLELGDSALYLCASSAREGEAFFGQGTRLTVV.

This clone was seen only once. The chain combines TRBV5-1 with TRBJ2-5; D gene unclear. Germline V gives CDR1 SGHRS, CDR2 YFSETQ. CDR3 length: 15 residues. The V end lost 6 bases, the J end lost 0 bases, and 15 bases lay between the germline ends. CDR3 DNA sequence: TGCGCCAGCATGTTCGGCGGATGGTACCAAGAGACCCAGTACTTC. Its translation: CASMFGGWYQETQYF.

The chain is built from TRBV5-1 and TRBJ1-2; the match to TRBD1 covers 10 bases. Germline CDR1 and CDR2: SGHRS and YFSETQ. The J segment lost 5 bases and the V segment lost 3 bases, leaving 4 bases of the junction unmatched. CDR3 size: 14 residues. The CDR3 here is CASSSGQGGYGYTF. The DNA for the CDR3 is TGCGCCAGCAGCTCAGGACAGGGGGGATATGGCTACACCTTC.

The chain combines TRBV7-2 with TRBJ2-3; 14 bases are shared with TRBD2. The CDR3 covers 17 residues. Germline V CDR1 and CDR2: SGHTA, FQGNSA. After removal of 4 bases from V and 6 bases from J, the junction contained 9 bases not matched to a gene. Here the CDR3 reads CASSSGTSGSWGDTQYF. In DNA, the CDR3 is TGTGCCAGCAGCTCCGGGACTAGCGGGAGTTGGGGGGATACGCAGTATTTT.

The CDR3 DNA reads as TGTGCCAGTAGTATCGACAGGGGGCAGGGAGCAGATACGCAGTATTTT. This sequence encodes CASSIDRGQGADTQYF. This chain joins TRBV19 and TRBJ2-3, with 10 nucleotides matching TRBD1. The CDR3 loop spans 16 amino acids. Germline V gene data show CDR1 as LNHDA and CDR2 as SQIVND (reference sequence). The ends lost 3 bases at V and 4 bases at J; junction bases unmatched: 7. Combining the CDR3 with reference TRBV19 and TRBJ2-3 gives the whole variable domain DGGITQSPKYLFRKEGQNVTLSCEQNLNHDAMYWYRQDPGQGLRLIYYSQIVNDFQKGDIAEGYSVSREKKESFPLTVTSAQKNPTAFYLCASSIDRGQGADTQYFGPGTRLTVL.

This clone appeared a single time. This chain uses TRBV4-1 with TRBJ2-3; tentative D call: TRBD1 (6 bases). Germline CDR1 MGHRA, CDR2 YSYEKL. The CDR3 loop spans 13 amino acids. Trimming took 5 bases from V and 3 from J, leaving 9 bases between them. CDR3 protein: CASSGGRTDTQYF. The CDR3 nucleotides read TGCGCCAGCAGCGGGGGCCGTACAGATACGCAGTATTTT.

CDR3: CASSPGDYSYEQYF. CDR3 nucleotide sequence: TGTGCCAGCAGCCCCGGGGACTACTCCTACGAGCAGTACTTC. The rearrangement uses TRBV7-9 and TRBJ2-7; 7 nucleotides agree with TRBD2. The germline V gene encodes CDR1 SEHNR and CDR2 FQNEAQ (reference sequence). CDR3 length: 14 residues. The V and J ends lost 5 bases and 0 bases, in that order; junction bases with no gene match: 4.

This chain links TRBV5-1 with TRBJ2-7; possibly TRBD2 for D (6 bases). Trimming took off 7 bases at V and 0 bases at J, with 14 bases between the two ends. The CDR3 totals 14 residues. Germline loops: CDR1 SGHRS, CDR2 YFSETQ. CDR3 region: CASSTGTPSYEQYF. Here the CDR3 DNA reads TGCGCCAGCTCAACCGGGACTCCCTCCTACGAGCAGTACTTC.

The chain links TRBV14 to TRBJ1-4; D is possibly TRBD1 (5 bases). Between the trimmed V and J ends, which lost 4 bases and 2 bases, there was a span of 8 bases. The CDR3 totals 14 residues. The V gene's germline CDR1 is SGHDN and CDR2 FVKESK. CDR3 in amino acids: CASSRGGTNEKLFF. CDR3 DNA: TGTGCCAGCAGCCGGGGCGGCACTAATGAAAAACTGTTTTTT.

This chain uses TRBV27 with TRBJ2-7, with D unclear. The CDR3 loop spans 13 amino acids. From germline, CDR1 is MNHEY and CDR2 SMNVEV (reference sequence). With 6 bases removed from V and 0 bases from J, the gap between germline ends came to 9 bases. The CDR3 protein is CASSPLPSYEQYF. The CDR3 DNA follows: TGTGCCAGCAGCCCCCTCCCCTCCTACGAGCAGTACTTC.

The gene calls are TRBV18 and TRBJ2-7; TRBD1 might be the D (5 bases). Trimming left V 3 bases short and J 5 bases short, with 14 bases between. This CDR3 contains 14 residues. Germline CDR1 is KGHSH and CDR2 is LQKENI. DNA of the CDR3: TGTGCCAGCTCACCCTTGGGGCACTCTGACGAGCAGTACTTC. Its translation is CASSPLGHSDEQYF.

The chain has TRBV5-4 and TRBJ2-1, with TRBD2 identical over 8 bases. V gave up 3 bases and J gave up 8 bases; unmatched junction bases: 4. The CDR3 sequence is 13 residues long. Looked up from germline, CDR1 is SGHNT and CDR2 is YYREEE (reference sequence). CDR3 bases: TGTGCCAGCAGCTCGGGACTAGTCGATGAGCAGTTCTTC. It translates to CASSSGLVDEQFF.

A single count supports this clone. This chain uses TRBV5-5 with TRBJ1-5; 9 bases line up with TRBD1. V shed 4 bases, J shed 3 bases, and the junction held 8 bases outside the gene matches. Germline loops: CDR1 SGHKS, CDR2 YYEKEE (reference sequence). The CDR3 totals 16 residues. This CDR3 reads CASSPGDRANNQPQHF. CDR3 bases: TGTGCCAGCAGCCCCGGGGACAGGGCAAACAATCAGCCCCAGCATTTT. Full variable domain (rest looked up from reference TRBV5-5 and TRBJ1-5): DAGVTQSPTHLIKTRGQQVTLRCSPISGHKSVSWYQQVLGQGPQFIFQYYEKEERGRGNFPDRFSARQFPNYSSELNVNALLLGDSALYLCASSPGDRANNQPQHFGDGTRLSIL.